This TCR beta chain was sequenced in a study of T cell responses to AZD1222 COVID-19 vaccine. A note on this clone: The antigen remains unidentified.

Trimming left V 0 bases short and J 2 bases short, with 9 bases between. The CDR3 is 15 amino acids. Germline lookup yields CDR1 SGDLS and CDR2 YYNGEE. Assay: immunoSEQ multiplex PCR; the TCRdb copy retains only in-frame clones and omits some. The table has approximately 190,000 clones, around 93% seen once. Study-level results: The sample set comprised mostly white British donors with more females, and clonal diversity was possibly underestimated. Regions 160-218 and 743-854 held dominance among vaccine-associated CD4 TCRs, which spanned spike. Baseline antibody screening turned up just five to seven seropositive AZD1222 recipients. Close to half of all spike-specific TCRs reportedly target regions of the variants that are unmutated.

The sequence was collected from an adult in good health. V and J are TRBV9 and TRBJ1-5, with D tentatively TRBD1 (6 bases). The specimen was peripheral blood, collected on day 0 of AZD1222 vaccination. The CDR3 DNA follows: TGTGCCAGCAGCGTAGGAGGGGGGGGCAATCAGCCCCAGCATTTT. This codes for CASSVGGGGNQPQHF.